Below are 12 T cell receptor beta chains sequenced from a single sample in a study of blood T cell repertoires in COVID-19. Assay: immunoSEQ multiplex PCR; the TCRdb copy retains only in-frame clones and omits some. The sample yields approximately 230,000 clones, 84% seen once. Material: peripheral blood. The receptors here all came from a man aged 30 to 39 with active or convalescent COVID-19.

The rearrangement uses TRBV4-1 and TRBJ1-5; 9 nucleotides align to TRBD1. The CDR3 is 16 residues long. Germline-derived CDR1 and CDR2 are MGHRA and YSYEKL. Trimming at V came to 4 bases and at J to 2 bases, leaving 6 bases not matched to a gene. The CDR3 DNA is TGCGCCAGCAGCCCCGGGACAGGGTTTCGCAATCAGCCCCAGCATTTT. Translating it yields CASSPGTGFRNQPQHF.

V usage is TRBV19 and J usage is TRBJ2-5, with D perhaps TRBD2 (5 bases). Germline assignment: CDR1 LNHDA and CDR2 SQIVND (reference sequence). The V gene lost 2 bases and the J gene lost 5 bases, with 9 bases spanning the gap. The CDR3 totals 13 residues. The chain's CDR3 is CASSISGWETQYF. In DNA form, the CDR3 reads TGTGCCAGTAGTATAAGCGGCTGGGAGACCCAGTACTTC.

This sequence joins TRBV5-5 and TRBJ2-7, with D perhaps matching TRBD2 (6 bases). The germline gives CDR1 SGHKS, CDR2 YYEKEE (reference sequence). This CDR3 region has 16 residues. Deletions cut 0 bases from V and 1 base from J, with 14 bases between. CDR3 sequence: CASSLERGSGSYEQYF. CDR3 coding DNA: TGTGCCAGCAGCTTGGAACGGGGGAGTGGGTCCTACGAGCAGTACTTC.

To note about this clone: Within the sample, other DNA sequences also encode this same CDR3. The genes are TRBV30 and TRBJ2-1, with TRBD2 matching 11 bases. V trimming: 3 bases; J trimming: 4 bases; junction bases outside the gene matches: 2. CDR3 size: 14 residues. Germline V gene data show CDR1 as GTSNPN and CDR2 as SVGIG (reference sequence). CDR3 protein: CAWSRLAGYNEQFF. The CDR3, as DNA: TGTGCCTGGAGCCGACTAGCGGGATACAATGAGCAGTTCTTC.

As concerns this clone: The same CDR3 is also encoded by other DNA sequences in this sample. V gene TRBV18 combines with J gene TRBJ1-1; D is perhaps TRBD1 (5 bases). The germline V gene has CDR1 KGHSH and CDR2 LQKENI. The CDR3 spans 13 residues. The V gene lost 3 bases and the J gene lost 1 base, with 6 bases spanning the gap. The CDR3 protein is CASSPQGNTEAFF. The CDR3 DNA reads TGTGCCAGCTCACCCCAGGGGAACACTGAAGCTTTCTTT.

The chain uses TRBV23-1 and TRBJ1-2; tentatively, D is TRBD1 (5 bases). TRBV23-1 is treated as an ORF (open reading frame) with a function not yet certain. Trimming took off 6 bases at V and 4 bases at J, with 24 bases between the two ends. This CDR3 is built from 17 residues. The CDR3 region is CASSARVPREVCYGYTF. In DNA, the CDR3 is TGCGCCAGCAGCGCCAGGGTTCCCCGGGAGGTCTGCTATGGCTACACCTTC.

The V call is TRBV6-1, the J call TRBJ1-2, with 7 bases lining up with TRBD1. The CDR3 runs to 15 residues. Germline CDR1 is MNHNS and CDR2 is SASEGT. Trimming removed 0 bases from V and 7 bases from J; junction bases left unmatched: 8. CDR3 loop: CASSEAEGQNRGYTF. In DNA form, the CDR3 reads TGTGCCAGCAGTGAAGCGGAGGGACAGAATCGTGGCTACACCTTC.

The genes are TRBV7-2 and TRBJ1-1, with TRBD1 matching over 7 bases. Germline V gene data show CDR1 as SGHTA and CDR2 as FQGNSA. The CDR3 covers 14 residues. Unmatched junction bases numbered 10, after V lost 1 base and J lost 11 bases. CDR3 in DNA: TGTGCCAGCAGCTTAGATAAAGGGTCCAGGGGGGCTTTCTTT. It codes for CASSLDKGSRGAFF.

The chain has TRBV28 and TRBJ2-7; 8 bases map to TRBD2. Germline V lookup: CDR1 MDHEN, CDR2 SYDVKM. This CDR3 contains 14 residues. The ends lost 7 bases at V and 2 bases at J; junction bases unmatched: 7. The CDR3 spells CASTAGGRPYEQYF. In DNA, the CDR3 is TGTGCCAGCACCGCTGGCGGGAGGCCCTACGAGCAGTACTTC.

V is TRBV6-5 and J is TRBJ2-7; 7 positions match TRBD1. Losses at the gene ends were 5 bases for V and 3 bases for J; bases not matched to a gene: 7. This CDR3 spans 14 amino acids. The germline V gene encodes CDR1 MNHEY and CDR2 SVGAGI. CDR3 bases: TGTGCCAGCAGTCGACAGGGAACTAACTACGAGCAGTACTTC. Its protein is CASSRQGTNYEQYF.

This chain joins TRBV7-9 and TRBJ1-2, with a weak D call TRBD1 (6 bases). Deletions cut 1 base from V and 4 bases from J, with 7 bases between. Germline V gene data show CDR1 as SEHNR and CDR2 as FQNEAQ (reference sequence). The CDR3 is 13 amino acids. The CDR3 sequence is CASSLGGLYGYTF. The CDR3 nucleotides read TGTGCCAGCAGCTTAGGGGGGCTCTATGGCTACACCTTC.

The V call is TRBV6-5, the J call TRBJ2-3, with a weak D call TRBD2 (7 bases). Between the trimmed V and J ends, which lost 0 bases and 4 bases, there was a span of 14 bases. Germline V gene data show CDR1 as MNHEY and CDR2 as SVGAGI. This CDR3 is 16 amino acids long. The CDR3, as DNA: TGTGCCAGCAGTTACTCGGGGGGGCGCGTTGCAGATACGCAGTATTTT. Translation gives CASSYSGGRVADTQYF.